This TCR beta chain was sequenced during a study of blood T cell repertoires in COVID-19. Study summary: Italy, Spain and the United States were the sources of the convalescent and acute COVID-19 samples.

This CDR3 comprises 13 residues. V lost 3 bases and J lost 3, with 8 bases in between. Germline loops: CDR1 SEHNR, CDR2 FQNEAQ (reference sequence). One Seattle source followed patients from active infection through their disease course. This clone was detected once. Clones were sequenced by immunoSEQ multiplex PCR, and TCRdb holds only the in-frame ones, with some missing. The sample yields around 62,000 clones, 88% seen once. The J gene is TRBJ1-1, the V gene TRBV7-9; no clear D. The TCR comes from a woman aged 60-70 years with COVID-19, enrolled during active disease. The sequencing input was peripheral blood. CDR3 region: CASSLSGDTEAFF. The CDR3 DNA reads TGTGCCAGCAGCTTGTCAGGTGACACTGAAGCTTTCTTT.